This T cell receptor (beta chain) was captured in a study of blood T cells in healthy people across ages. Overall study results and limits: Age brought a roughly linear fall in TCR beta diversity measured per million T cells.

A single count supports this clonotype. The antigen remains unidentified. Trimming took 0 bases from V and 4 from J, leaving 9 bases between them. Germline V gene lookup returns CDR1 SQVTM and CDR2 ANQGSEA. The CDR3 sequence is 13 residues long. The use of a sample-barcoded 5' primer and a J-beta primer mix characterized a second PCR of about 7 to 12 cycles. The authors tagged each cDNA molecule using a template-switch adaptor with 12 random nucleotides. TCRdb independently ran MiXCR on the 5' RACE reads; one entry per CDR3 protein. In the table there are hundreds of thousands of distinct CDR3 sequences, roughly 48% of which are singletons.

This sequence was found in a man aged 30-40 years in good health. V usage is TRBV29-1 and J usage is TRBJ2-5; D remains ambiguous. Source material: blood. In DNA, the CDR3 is TGCAGCGTTGAAGAGATCCAGGCAGAGACCCAGTACTTC. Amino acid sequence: CSVEEIQAETQYF.